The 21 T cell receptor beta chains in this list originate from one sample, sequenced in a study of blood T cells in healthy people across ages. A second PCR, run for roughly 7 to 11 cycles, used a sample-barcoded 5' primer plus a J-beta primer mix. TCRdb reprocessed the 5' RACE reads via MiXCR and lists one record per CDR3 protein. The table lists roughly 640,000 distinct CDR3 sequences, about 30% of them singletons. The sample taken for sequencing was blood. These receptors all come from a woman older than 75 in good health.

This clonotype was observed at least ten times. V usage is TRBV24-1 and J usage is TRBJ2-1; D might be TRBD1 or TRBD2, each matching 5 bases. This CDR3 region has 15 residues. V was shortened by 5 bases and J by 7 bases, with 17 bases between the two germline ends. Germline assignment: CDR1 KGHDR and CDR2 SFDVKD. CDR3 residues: CATSAPTTKGNEQFF. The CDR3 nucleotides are TGTGCCACCAGTGCCCCAACGACTAAGGGGAATGAGCAGTTCTTC.

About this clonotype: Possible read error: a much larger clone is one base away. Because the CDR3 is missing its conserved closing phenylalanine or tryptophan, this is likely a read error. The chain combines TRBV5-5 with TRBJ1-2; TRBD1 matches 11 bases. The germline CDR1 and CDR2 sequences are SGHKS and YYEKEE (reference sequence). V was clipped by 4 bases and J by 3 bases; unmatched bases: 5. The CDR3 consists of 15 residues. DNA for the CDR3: TGTGCCAGCAGCGGCCGGGACAGGGGGGACTATGGCTACACCTGC. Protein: CASSGRDRGDYGYTC.

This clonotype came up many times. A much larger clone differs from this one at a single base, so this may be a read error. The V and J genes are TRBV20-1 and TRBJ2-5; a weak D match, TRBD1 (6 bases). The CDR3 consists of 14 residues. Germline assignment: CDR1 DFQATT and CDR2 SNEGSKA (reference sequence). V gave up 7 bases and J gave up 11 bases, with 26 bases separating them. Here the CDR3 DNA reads TGCAGTGGGATTGACAGGAAAATCTACAATGAGCAGTACTTC. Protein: CSGIDRKIYNEQYF.

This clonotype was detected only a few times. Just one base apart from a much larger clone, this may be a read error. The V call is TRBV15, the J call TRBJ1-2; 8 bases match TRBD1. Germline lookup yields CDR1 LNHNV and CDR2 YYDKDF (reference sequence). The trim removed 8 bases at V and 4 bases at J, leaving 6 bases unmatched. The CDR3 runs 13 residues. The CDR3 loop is CATQVDRGYGYTF. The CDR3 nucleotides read TGTGCCACCCAAGTCGACAGGGGCTATGGCTACACCTTC.

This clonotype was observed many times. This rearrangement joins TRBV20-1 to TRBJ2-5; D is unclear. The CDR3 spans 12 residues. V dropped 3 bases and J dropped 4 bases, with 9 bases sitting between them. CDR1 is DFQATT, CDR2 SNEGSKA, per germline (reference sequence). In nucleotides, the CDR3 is TGCAGTGCTAGGGTCAAGGGAGAGACCCAGTACTTC. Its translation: CSARVKGETQYF.

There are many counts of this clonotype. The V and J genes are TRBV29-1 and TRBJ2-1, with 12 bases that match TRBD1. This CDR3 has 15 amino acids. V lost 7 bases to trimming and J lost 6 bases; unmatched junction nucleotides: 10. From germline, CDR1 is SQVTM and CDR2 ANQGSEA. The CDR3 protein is CSAHRGTGGRNEQFF. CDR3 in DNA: TGCAGCGCCCACCGAGGGACAGGGGGCCGCAATGAGCAGTTCTTC.

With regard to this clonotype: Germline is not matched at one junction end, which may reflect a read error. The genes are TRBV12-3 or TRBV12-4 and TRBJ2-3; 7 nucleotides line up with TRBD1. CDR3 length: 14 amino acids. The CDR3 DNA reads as TGTGCCAGCAGTTCGGGACAGAAAGGAGATATGCAGTATTTT. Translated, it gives CASSSGQKGDMQYF.

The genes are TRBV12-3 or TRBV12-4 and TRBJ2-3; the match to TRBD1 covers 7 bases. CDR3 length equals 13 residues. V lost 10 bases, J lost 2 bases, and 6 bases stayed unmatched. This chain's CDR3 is CATDTGDTDTQYF. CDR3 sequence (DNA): TGTGCCACCGACACAGGGGACACAGATACGCAGTATTTT.

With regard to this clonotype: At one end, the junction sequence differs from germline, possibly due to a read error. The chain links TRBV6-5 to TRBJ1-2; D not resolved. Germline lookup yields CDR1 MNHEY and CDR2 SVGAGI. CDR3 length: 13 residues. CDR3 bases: TGTGCCAGCAGATACTCACAAGGGTGGGGCTACACCTTC. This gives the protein CASRYSQGWGYTF.

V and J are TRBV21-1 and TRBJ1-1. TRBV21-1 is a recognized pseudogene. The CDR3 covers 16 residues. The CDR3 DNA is TGTGCCAGCAGCAAATGGGAGGACTTACGGAACACTGAAGCTTTCTTT. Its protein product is CASSKWEDLRNTEAFF.

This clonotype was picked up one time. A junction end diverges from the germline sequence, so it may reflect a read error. This CDR3 is CSARDHRVDSYSEQFF. In DNA, the CDR3 is TGCAGTGCTAGAGATCACAGGGTGGACTCCTACAGTGAGCAGTTCTTC. The rearrangement joins TRBV20-1 to TRBJ2-1; tentatively, D is TRBD1 (6 bases). This CDR3 comprises 16 residues. Germline-derived CDR1 and CDR2 are DFQATT and SNEGSKA (reference sequence).

The CDR3 DNA reads TGCGCCAGCAGCTTGAAATCAGCTAGCGGGGGTACAGATACGCAGTATTTT. Amino acid sequence: CASSLKSASGGTDTQYF. The rearrangement joins TRBV5-1 to TRBJ2-3; TRBD2 agrees at 10 bases. The J segment lost 3 bases and the V segment lost 1 base, leaving 8 bases of the junction unmatched. This CDR3 has 17 residues. Germline lookup yields CDR1 SGHRS and CDR2 YFSETQ.

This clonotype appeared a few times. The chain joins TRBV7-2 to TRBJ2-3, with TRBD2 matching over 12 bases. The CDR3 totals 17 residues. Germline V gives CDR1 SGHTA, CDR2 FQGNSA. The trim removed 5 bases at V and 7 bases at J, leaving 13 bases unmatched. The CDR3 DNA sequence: TGTGCCAGCAGCCCTCCGACTAGCGGGAGATTTAAGAATACGCAGTATTTT. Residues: CASSPPTSGRFKNTQYF.

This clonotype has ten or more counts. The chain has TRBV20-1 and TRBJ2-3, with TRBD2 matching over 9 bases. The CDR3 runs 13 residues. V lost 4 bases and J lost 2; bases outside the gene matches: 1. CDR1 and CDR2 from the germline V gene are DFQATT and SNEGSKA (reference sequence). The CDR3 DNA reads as TGCAGTGCTAAGCGGGGGGTCACAGATACGCAGTATTTT. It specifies CSAKRGVTDTQYF.

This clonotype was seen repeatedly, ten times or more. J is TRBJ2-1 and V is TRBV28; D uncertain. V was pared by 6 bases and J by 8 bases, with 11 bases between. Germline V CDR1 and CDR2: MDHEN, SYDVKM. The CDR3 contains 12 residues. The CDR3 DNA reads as TGTGCCAGCAGCTTAAGACGGCATGAGCAGTTCTTC. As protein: CASSLRRHEQFF.

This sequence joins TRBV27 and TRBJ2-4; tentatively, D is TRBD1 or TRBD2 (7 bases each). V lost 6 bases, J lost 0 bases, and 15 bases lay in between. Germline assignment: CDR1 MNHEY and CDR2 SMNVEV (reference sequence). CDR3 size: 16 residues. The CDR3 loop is CASRLQGGVAKNIQYF. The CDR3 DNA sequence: TGTGCCAGCAGACTTCAGGGGGGGGTAGCCAAAAACATTCAGTACTTC.

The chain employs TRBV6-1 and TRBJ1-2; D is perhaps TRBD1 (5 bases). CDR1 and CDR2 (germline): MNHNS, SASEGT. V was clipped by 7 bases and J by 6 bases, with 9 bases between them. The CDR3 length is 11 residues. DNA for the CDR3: TGTGCCAGCACCCAGGGTCATGGCTACACCTTC. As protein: CASTQGHGYTF.

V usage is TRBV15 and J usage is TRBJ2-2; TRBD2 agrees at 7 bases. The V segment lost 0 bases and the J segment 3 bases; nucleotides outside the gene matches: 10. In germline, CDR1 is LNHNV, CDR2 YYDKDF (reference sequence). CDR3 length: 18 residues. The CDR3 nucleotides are TGTGCCACCAGCAGAGACTTCTCGAGAGCGGGGTACACCGGGGAGCTGTTTTTT. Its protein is CATSRDFSRAGYTGELFF.

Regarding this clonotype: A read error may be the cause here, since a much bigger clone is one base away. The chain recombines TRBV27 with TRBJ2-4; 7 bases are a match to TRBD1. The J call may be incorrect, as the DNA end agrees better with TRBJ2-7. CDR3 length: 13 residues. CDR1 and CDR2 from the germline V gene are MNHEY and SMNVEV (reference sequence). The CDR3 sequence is CASRLDRFSEQYF. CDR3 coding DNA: TGTGCCAGCAGGTTGGACAGGTTCTCCGAGCAGTACTTC.

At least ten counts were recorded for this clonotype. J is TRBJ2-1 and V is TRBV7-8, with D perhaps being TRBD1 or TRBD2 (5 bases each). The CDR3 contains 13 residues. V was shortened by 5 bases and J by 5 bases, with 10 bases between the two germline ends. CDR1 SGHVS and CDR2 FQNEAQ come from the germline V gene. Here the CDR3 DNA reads TGTGCCAGCAGCGTGGGACCCCACAATGAGCAGTTCTTC. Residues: CASSVGPHNEQFF.

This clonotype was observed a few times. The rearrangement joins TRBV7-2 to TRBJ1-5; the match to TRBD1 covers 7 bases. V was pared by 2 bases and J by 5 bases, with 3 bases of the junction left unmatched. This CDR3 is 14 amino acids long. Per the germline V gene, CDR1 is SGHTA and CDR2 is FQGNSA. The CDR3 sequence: CASSLTRGDQPQHF. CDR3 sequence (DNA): TGTGCCAGCAGCTTAACCAGGGGGGATCAGCCCCAGCATTTT.